A single sample gave rise to the 16 T cell receptor beta chains below, sequenced in a study of T cell responses to AZD1222 COVID-19 vaccine. TCRdb's table, derived via immunoSEQ multiplex PCR, lists solely in-frame clones and lacks some. The sample holds about 98,000 clones; approximately 84% are singletons and the top ten take approximately 15%. Sequencing used peripheral blood, obtained on day 0 of AZD1222 vaccination. These receptors originate from an adult in good health.

The CDR3 sequence: CASSFSGNEKLFF. CDR3 sequence (DNA): TGTGCCAGCAGTTTTTCGGGTAATGAAAAACTGTTTTTT. The rearrangement links TRBV27 to TRBJ1-4, with D hard to call. V lost 3 bases to trimming and J lost 4 bases, with 6 bases between them. This CDR3 has 13 residues. CDR1 is MNHEY and CDR2 is SMNVEV in the germline V gene (reference sequence).

The J gene is TRBJ1-5, the V gene TRBV7-2; unclear D gene. CDR1 is SGHTA and CDR2 is FQGNSA in the germline V gene. The V and J ends lost 6 bases and 2 bases respectively, with 14 bases between them. The CDR3 totals 15 residues. This CDR3 is CASRSGTAGNQPQHF. For the CDR3, the DNA is TGTGCCAGCAGGTCCGGTACAGCAGGCAATCAGCCCCAGCATTTT.

This clone was counted a few times. CDR3 residues: CASSLTWGVGSPLHF. Here the CDR3 DNA reads TGTGCCAGCAGCTTGACGTGGGGCGTCGGTTCACCCCTCCACTTT. The chain has TRBV5-5 and TRBJ1-6; a possible D gene is TRBD1 (5 bases). V was clipped by 1 base and J by 9 bases, with 14 bases between them. The CDR3 extends over 15 amino acids. The V gene's germline CDR1 is SGHKS and CDR2 YYEKEE (reference sequence). Drawing the rest from reference TRBV5-5 and TRBJ1-6, the complete variable domain is DAGVTQSPTHLIKTRGQQVTLRCSPISGHKSVSWYQQVLGQGPQFIFQYYEKEERGRGNFPDRFSARQFPNYSSELNVNALLLGDSALYLCASSLTWGVGSPLHFGNGTRLTVT.

The V gene is TRBV6-2 or TRBV6-3, the J gene TRBJ2-7, with D maybe TRBD2 (5 bases). V lost 6 bases, J lost 3 bases, and 12 bases lay in between. The CDR3 extends over 13 amino acids. CDR1 is MNHEY and CDR2 is SVGEGT in the germline V gene. CDR3 DNA sequence: TGTGCCAGCAGCAGCGATAGCGTCTACGAGCAGTACGTC. Residues: CASSSDSVYEQYV.

V is TRBV7-8 and J is TRBJ1-4, with D hard to call. Germline assignment: CDR1 SGHVS and CDR2 FQNEAQ. CDR3 length: 16 residues. V dropped 5 bases and J dropped 0 bases, with 13 bases sitting between them. The CDR3 region is CASSHPGTATNEKLFF. In DNA form, the CDR3 reads TGTGCCAGCAGCCACCCCGGAACTGCAACTAATGAAAAACTGTTTTTT. Full variable domain (missing parts from reference TRBV7-8 and TRBJ1-4): GAGVSQSPRYKVAKRGQDVALRCDPISGHVSLFWYQQALGQGPEFLTYFQNEAQLDKSGLPSDRFFAERPEGSVSTLKIQRTQQEDSAVYLCASSHPGTATNEKLFFGSGTQLSVL.

The chain carries TRBV6-5 and TRBJ2-1, with unresolved D. The germline gives CDR1 MNHEY, CDR2 SVGAGI. This CDR3 comprises 16 residues. V was trimmed by 4 bases and J by 3 bases, leaving 16 bases between them. The CDR3 protein is CASSSDVRVYYNEQFF. Here the CDR3 DNA reads TGTGCCAGCAGTTCCGATGTGCGAGTATACTACAATGAGCAGTTCTTC.

The J gene is TRBJ2-5, the V gene TRBV7-2; a weak D match, TRBD1 (5 bases). This CDR3 is 14 amino acids long. V shed 1 base and J shed 7 bases, with 13 bases lying between them. The germline gives CDR1 SGHTA, CDR2 FQGNSA. Here the CDR3 DNA reads TGTGCCAGCAGCTTAGGTTACCCAAGGGGGACCCAGTACTTC. It codes for CASSLGYPRGTQYF.

The J gene is TRBJ2-3, the V gene TRBV6-5, with TRBD1 matching over 7 bases. The germline V gene encodes CDR1 MNHEY and CDR2 SVGAGI. The CDR3 extends over 15 amino acids. Trimming removed 10 bases from V and 4 bases from J; junction bases left unmatched: 14. The CDR3 region has the DNA TGTGCCACGCAGCAGGGGGTTTCAGGCGCAGATACGCAGTATTTT. Encoded protein: CATQQGVSGADTQYF.

This clone was counted once. The chain links TRBV12-3 or TRBV12-4 to TRBJ1-1; no firm D call. This CDR3 comprises 12 residues. V dropped 3 bases and J dropped 6 bases, with 8 bases sitting between them. CDR3 nucleotides: TGTGCCAGCAGTTTTAGCCTGTCTGAAGCTTTCTTT. Its translation: CASSFSLSEAFF.

The chain is built from TRBV9 and TRBJ1-1; D gene uncertain. The CDR3 spans 14 residues. Trimming took 2 bases from V and 2 from J, leaving 10 bases between them. Germline V CDR1 and CDR2: SGDLS, YYNGEE. DNA for the CDR3: TGTGCCAGCAGCGTCACTACGAGCAACACTGAAGCTTTCTTT. This sequence encodes CASSVTTSNTEAFF.

The chain is built from TRBV2 and TRBJ1-6; tentatively, D is TRBD1 (6 bases). The germline V gene has CDR1 SNHLY and CDR2 FYNNEI. Trimming removed 4 bases from V and 6 bases from J, with 10 bases in between. This CDR3 comprises 14 residues. This chain's CDR3 is CASSVRGGNSPLHF. CDR3 coding DNA: TGTGCCAGCAGTGTCAGAGGGGGTAATTCACCCCTCCACTTT.

By sample share, this clone is medium-sized. The chain couples TRBV30 to TRBJ1-5; tentatively, D is TRBD1 (5 bases). The CDR3 has 13 residues. The germline V gene has CDR1 GTSNPN and CDR2 SVGIG (reference sequence). Trimming took off 1 base at V and 7 bases at J, with 11 bases between the two ends. CDR3 sequence (DNA): TGTGCCTGGAGTGCGTGGGGGAGCCAGCCCCAGCATTTT. Its translation is CAWSAWGSQPQHF.

The V call is TRBV28, the J call TRBJ1-6; D gene ambiguous. The CDR3 is 11 amino acids. In germline, CDR1 is MDHEN, CDR2 SYDVKM. V lost 5 bases, J lost 7 bases, and 3 bases lay in between. The CDR3 region is CASSINSPLHF. CDR3 nucleotides: TGTGCCAGCAGTATCAATTCACCCCTCCACTTT.

The rearrangement uses TRBV27 and TRBJ2-3, with D hard to call. V lost 4 bases, J lost 9 bases, and 11 bases lay in between. The germline V gene encodes CDR1 MNHEY and CDR2 SMNVEV (reference sequence). The CDR3 is 12 residues long. CDR3 loop: CASSSSLATQYF. CDR3 bases: TGTGCCAGCAGTTCGTCATTGGCCACGCAGTATTTT.

This clone occurred a few times. The chain recombines TRBV19 with TRBJ2-1, with D possibly matching TRBD2 (5 bases). The CDR3 runs 12 residues. V was shortened by 3 bases and J by 12 bases, with 12 bases between the two germline ends. Germline loops: CDR1 LNHDA, CDR2 SQIVND (reference sequence). CDR3 DNA sequence: TGTGCCAGTAGTATCTCTAGCTGGGCGCAGTTCTTC. It specifies CASSISSWAQFF.

The chain joins TRBV9 to TRBJ2-6; unclear D gene. The germline V gene encodes CDR1 SGDLS and CDR2 YYNGEE. This CDR3 region has 14 residues. V lost 0 bases and J lost 1, with 2 bases in between. The CDR3 is CASSVESGANVLTF. CDR3 coding DNA: TGTGCCAGCAGCGTAGAATCTGGGGCCAACGTCCTGACTTTC.